This T cell receptor (beta chain) was observed in a study of cytomegalovirus exposure and HLA in healthy donors (dated by TCRdb to about 2017). General notes on the study: An earlier analysis of about 530 of the donors reported over 250 Gb of sequence data and about 120 million unique TCR beta sequences obtained from around 190 million T cells. An early release covering about 600 HLA-typed donors comprised 250 to 350 gigabases of sequencing data and tens of millions of unique TCR sequences. The genetic ancestry cluster associated with self-reported Caucasian donors included 80% to 90% of the 398 genotyped donors. The study aimed to test whether cataloging public T cell receptors could reveal signatures of past pathogen exposure. Using immunosequencing, the study profiled T cell repertoires from 666 subjects and related those repertoires to cytomegalovirus serostatus. A separate validation cohort of approximately 130 different subjects was used in addition to the roughly 670-subject first cohort. To predict cytomegalovirus infection status, the study brought together high-throughput TCR immunosequencing, statistical association of individual TCRs with disease status, and machine learning. In a later analysis, previously published TCR beta repertoires from about 670 donors were re-analyzed and high-resolution HLA genotyping was added so that TCR occurrence patterns could be studied. In the later analysis, no new phenotypic data were used to find candidate immune exposures; instead, reliance was placed on TCR beta sequences and their occurrence across donors. An earlier analysis of some 500 of the donors used high-throughput TCR beta sequencing to judge whether each TCR beta V gene segment behaved as functional or pseudogenic. Donor age, sex, ethnicity and CMV serostatus were collected together with the repertoire data. Genome-wide SNP genotypes for about 65% of the roughly 670 donors were used in a later genetic analysis, which treated that subset as a discovery cohort. Every discovery cohort repertoire had been produced on one sequencing platform. Both class I and class II loci were covered by HLA typing, at four-digit resolution. Typing coverage differed by locus: A, B, C, DRB1 and DQB1 were typed in roughly 620-630 donors, DQA1 in around 500, DPA1 in over 600, and DPB1 in just under 490. Because of strong linkage in the cohort, roughly five DR-DQ haplotypes were treated as single units for association and clustering. Among approximately 370 genotyped donors of the cohort, an average of around 240,000 unique TCR beta nucleotide sequences was sequenced per donor, of which approximately 19% were non-productive.

The cohort comprised several hundred healthy bone marrow donors. Cohort members were all nominally healthy when sampled, although unrecorded immune exposures were likely present. The donor was CMV seropositive and was included in the group of some 290 seropositive cohort members. Every donor gave a peripheral blood sample, and the peripheral blood mononuclear cells from that sample were used for TCR beta sequencing. Genomic DNA extraction from the blood cell samples was performed with the Qiagen DNeasy Blood Extraction Kit. The library was obtained by the immunoSEQ multiplex PCR assay. For the multiplex PCR, a mixture combining 60 forward primers for TCR Vbeta segments and 13 reverse primers for TCR Jbeta segments was used. The CDR3 region of rearranged TCR beta genes was amplified from genomic DNA with a multiplex PCR assay. Amplified TCR beta libraries were sequenced as 87-base-pair reads on the Illumina HiSeq System. The paper's processing steps were these. Across the 700 or so repertoires, a later analysis counted about 81 million unique TCR beta chains, around 10 million of which were shared by at least two donors. To remove PCR and sequencing errors, raw reads were error-corrected and collapsed into unique sequences using a nearest-neighbor algorithm that merged closely related sequences. Alignment of CDR3 sequences to IMGT reference sequences was used to assign V, D and J gene segments. For a sequence to be retained, a match of at least six nucleotides was required to both a V gene segment and a J gene segment. A rearrangement counted as productive if the CDR3 had no stop codons and remained in frame with V and J, and every other rearrangement counted as non-productive. CDR3 was defined by IMGT convention, running from the second conserved V-encoded cysteine to the conserved J-encoded phenylalanine. Sequences without an unambiguous match to a single V gene segment were excluded from the earlier analysis of 450 to 650 of the donors. An earlier analysis of 500 to 600 of the donors classified V segments as functional when productive rearrangements were above 56.7% and as segregating when the standard deviation between donors was above 5%. A statistical classification framework was developed to diagnose cytomegalovirus status using the catalog of TCR beta chain sequences. A later analysis assigned V and J genes by comparing TCR nucleotide sequences with IMGT/GENE-DB human TR gene sequences. Using the TCRdist pipeline, a later analysis assigned CDR3 sequences along with most-parsimonious VDJ recombination scenarios. A later analysis defined each TCR beta chain by its CDR3 amino acid sequence plus V-gene family, and excluded reads lacking a unique V-gene family. In a later analysis, around 650 highly shared, low-generation-probability nucleotide sequences were removed to address suspected cross-contamination and a sequencing artifact. In a later analysis, a clonal expansion index for each public chain was calculated from normalized within-repertoire ranks of inferred template counts. In a later analysis, generation probabilities were computed using a VDJ recombination model fitted to out-of-frame rearrangements, and the results were checked against IGoR. In a later analysis, hypergeometric tests were used to score TCR-TCR, TCR-HLA and TCR-CMV co-occurrence, with a repertoire-size bias correction applied to TCR pairs. To estimate false discovery rates, a later analysis permuted the HLA or CMV assignments 20 times. In a later analysis, co-occurring TCRs were grouped using DBSCAN, with TCRdist sequence similarity added in when clustering inside HLA-allele-positive subsets. Repertoires with fewer than 30,000 or more than 120,000 public chains, plus five repertoires with anomalous nucleotide sharing, were excluded from co-occurrence clustering. TCRdb limited this immuneACCESS table to in-frame rearrangements with V and J called. A share of clones is missing; checked studies link under half to unresolved V genes, and the rest is unexplained. V, J and clone size reflect that table, while D and trimming were determined from the DNA. A total of some 180,000 clones appear in this sample, 79% of them only once. The ten largest clones add up to approximately 4.7% of the sample.

Notes on this clone: This receptor's antigen is unknown. No base qualities exist here, and no much larger clone lies one base off it.

Here is what the overall study found, with its caveats: In a later analysis, most CMV-associated TCR beta chains were found to appear HLA-restricted, with HLA associations seemingly driven largely by CMV exposure. A further reported finding was that TCR beta sequences accurately predicted the HLA-A and HLA-B alleles for most subjects in the first cohort. Assigning TCR associations to individual alleles was difficult when HLA alleles, especially DR and DQ, strongly co-occurred. In a later genetic analysis, a missense DCLRE1C variant was associated with V-gene and J-gene trimming of TCR beta chains, and the association was replicated in an independent cohort. A later analysis reported that several top co-occurrence clusters appeared linked to parvovirus B19, influenza, CMV and Epstein-Barr virus. Because HLA typing was missing for some donors at each locus, association tests included only the typed subset. This cohort had only TCR beta chains sequenced, and the lack of alpha or paired-chain data limited which features could be detected. A later genetic analysis reported fewer N-insertions in productive TCRs among donors in an Asian-associated ancestry cluster than the roughly 700-donor mean. While some public TCRs were present in many individuals, most TCR sequences turned up only very rarely across donors. The classifier was reported to diagnose cytomegalovirus status with high specificity and sensitivity in both the original cohort and the validation cohort. In a later analysis, about 16,000 TCR beta sequences were associated with specific HLA alleles at a false discovery rate of 0.05. Three of the identified cytomegalovirus-associated TCR beta chains were confirmed in vitro to be specific for cytomegalovirus antigens. An earlier analysis of around 600 of the donors showed that most TCR beta V segments appeared in productive rearrangements either about 90% or about 30% of the time, which broadly matched IMGT annotations. A later analysis found that HLA-associated TCR beta chains were more clonally expanded and had lower generation probabilities than equally common non-associated chains. A cluster of highly shared sequence variants was judged likely to be a technical artifact of the sequencing pipeline. Presence/absence analyses assumed roughly uniform sequencing depth across donors, an assumption that may not hold. Some 15 rarely observed V segments, including chromosome 9 orphons, were excluded from the earlier analysis of 550 to 700 of the donors because counts were too low. The study gave a list of 150 to 200 TCR beta chains associated with cytomegalovirus. Linkage disequilibrium might explain the correlated functional status among segregating V segments, but an unknown experimental factor could not be excluded. The only immune exposure information available for the cohort was CMV serostatus. It was suggested by the authors that the approach could potentially be generalized to other disease states and immunological phenotypes. In a later analysis, the rate of TCR association differed among HLA loci, with DRB1 alleles having the most associated TCRs and HLA-C alleles having the fewest.

The clonotype comes from a woman aged 25 to 39 in good health and CMV-seropositive. The sequenced sample consisted of PBMCs.

The DNA sequence reads TGTGCCAGCAGTGCCCAGGGCCTGAGCACAGATACGCAGTATTTT. This translates into CASSAQGLSTDTQYF. The V gene is TRBV6-5 and the J gene is TRBJ2-3; matching of 5 bases hints at TRBD1 as the D gene. The V end loses 5 bases and the J end loses 0 bases, and a stretch of 12 bases separates them. CDR1 and CDR2, looked up from the germline V gene, are MNHEY and SVGAGI. Including cysteine and phenylalanine, the CDR3 has 15 amino acids. CDR3 DNA only is kept here, 45 bases in frame from base 1.